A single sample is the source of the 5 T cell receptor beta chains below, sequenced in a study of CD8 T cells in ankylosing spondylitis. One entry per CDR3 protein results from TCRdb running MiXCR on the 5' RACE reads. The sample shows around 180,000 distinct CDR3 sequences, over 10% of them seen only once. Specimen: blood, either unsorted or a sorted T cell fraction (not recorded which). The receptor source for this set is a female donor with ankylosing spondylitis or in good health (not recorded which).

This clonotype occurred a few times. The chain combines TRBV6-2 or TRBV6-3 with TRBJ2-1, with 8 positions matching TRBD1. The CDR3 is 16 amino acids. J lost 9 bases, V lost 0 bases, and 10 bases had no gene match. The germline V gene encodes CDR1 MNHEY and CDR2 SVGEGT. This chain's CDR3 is CASSYSKQGGTGEQFF. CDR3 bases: TGTGCCAGCAGTTACTCAAAACAGGGGGGTACAGGTGAGCAGTTCTTC.

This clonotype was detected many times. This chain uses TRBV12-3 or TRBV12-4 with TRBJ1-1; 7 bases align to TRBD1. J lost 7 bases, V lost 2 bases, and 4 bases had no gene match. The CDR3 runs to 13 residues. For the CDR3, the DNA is TGTGCCAGCAGTTTACAGGGGGACAGTGAAGCTTTCTTT. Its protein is CASSLQGDSEAFF.

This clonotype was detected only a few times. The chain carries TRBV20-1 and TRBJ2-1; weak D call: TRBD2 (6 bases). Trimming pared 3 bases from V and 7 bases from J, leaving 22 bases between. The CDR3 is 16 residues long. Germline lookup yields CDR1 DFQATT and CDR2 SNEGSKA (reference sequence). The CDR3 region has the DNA TGCAGTGCTAGGCCGGGACTCACTTCTCCCGGGAATGAGCAGTTCTTC. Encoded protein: CSARPGLTSPGNEQFF.

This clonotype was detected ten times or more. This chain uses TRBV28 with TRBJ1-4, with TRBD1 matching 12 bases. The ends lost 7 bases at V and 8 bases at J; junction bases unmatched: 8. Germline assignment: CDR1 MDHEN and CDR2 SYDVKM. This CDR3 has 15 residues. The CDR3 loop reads CASKDRDRGREKLFF. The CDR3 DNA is TGTGCCAGCAAAGACCGGGACAGGGGGCGGGAAAAACTGTTTTTT.

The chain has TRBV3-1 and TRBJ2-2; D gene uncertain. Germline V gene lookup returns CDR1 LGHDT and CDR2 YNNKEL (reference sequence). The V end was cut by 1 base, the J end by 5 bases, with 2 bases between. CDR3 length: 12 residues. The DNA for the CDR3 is TGTGCCAGCAGCCAAGTTACCGGGGAGCTGTTTTTT. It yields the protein CASSQVTGELFF.